The T cell receptor beta chain under discussion was sequenced for a study of response to subunit inactivated influenza vaccine. TCRdb ran MiXCR on the RT-PCR reads and lists one entry per CDR3 protein. The sample consists of more than 700,000 distinct CDR3 sequences, about 20% of them appearing once. After removal of 5 bases from V and 2 bases from J, the junction contained 8 bases not matched to a gene. The CDR3 is 16 residues long. Germline V lookup: CDR1 MNHEY, CDR2 SVGEGT. The chain combines TRBV6-2 or TRBV6-3 with TRBJ2-3, with 9 bases aligning to TRBD2. The sequencing here drew on PBMCs from blood, taken roughly 5 days after vaccination. The receptor comes from a man aged 50-59 years who received an inactivated influenza vaccine. The CDR3 is CASSNQGLANTDTQYF. The DNA for the CDR3 is TGTGCCAGCAGTAACCAGGGACTAGCCAACACAGATACGCAGTATTTT.